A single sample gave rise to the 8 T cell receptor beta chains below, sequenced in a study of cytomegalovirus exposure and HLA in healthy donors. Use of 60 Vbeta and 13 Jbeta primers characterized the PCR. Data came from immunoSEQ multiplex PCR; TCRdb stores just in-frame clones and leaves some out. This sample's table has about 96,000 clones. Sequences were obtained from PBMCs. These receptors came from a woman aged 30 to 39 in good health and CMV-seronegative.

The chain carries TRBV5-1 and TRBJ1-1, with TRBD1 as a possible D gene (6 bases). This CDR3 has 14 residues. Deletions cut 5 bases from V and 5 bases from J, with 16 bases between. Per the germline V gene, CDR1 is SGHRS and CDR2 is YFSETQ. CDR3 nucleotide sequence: TGCGCCAGCAGAAAGACCGAGAGGGGGACTGAAGCTTTCTTT. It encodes CASRKTERGTEAFF. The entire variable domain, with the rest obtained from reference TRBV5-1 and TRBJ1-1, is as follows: KAGVTQTPRYLIKTRGQQVTLSCSPISGHRSVSWYQQTPGQGLQFLFEYFSETQRNKGNFPGRFSGRQFSNSRSEMNVSTLELGDSALYLCASRKTERGTEAFFGQGTRLTVV.

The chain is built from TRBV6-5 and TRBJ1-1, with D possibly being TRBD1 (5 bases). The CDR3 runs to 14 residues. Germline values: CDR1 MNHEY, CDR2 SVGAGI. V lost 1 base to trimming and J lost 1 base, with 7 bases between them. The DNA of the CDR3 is TGTGCCAGCAGTTACTGGGGGGAGAACACTGAAGCTTTCTTT. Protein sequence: CASSYWGENTEAFF.

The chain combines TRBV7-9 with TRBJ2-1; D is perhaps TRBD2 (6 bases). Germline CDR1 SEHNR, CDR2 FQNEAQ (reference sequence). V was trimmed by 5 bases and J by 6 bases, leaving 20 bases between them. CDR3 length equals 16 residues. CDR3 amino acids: CASSSLRGLVFNEQFF. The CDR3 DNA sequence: TGTGCCAGCAGCAGCCTTCGGGGGTTGGTCTTCAATGAGCAGTTCTTC.

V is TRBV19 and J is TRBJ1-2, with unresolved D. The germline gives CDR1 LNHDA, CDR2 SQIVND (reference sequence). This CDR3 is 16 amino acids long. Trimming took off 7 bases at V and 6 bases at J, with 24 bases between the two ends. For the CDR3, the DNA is TGTGCCAGTATGGAAGGCGTGCGAGGTCCGATCAATGGCTACACCTTC. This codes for CASMEGVRGPINGYTF.

The CDR3 sequence: CSVRSGPPYEQYF. The CDR3 DNA follows: TGCAGCGTTCGTAGCGGTCCACCCTACGAGCAGTACTTC. This chain links TRBV29-1 with TRBJ2-7; a possible D gene is TRBD2 (6 bases). The CDR3 runs 13 residues. The germline V gene has CDR1 SQVTM and CDR2 ANQGSEA. V was pared by 5 bases and J by 2 bases, with 13 bases between.

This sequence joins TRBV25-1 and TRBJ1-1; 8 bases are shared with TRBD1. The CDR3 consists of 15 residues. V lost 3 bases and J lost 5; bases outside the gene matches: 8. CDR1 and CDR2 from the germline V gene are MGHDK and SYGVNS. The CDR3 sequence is CASSDLTTGETEAFF. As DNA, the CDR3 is TGTGCCAGCAGTGACCTTACGACAGGGGAAACTGAAGCTTTCTTT.

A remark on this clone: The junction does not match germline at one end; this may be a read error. For the CDR3, the DNA is TGTGCTAGCAGCTCACAAGTTAACACTGAAGCTTTCTTT. Translation: CASSSQVNTEAFF. The genes are TRBV7-7 and TRBJ1-1; D unresolved. The CDR3 is 13 amino acids. The V gene's germline CDR1 is SSHAT and CDR2 FNYEAQ (reference sequence).

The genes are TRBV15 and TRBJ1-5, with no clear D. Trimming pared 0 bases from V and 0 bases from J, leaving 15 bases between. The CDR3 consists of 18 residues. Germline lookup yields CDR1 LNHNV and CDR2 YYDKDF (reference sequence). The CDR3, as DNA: TGTGCCACCAGCAGAGATTCCCCTCAGACTTATAGCAATCAGCCCCAGCATTTT. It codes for CATSRDSPQTYSNQPQHF. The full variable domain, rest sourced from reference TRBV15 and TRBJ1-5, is DAMVIQNPRYQVTQFGKPVTLSCSQTLNHNVMYWYQQKSSQAPKLLFHYYDKDFNNEADTPDNFQSRRPNTSFCFLDIRSPGLGDTAMYLCATSRDSPQTYSNQPQHFGDGTRLSIL.